The next 7 T cell receptor beta chains were all read from a single sample in a study of Graves' ophthalmopathy and Graves' hyperthyroidism. From RNA, the CDR3 regions of TCR beta chains were amplified and sequenced. Scientists carried out first-round RT-PCR using HTBI primers and then a second-round multiplex PCR. A single record per CDR3 protein comes from TCRdb applying MiXCR to the multiplex PCR reads. The sample holds roughly 700,000 distinct CDR3 sequences; around 40% are singletons and the top ten take around 40%. Input material: peripheral blood. The receptors were gathered from an adult man with Graves' ophthalmopathy.

The genes are TRBV29-1 and TRBJ1-2; the match to TRBD1 covers 9 bases. This CDR3 is built from 12 residues. Per the germline V gene, CDR1 is SQVTM and CDR2 is ANQGSEA. The V and J ends lost 8 bases and 3 bases, in that order; junction bases with no gene match: 4. The CDR3 is CSSRTGDYGYTF. The CDR3, as DNA: TGCAGCTCCCGGACAGGGGACTATGGCTACACCTTC. The full variable domain, its missing parts supplied by reference TRBV29-1 and TRBJ1-2, is SAVISQKPSRDICQRGTSLTIQCQVDSQVTMMFWYRQQPGQSLTLIATANQGSEATYESGFVIDKFPISRPNLTFSTLTVSNMSPEDSSIYLCSSRTGDYGYTFGSGTRLTVV.

This clonotype turned up a few times. CDR3 bases: TGCAGTGCTAGAGACCCCCGGGAGGGCTCATATGAGCAGTACTTC. Its protein product is CSARDPREGSYEQYF. The chain joins TRBV20-1 to TRBJ2-7; TRBD2 aligns across 8 bases. Per the germline V gene, CDR1 is DFQATT and CDR2 is SNEGSKA (reference sequence). This CDR3 has 15 amino acids. After removal of 0 bases from V and 7 bases from J, the junction contained 11 bases not matched to a gene.

This clonotype was observed a handful of times. The CDR3 DNA is TGCAGTGCTAGAGTAAGCCCGGGTGTGTACGAGCAGTACTTC. This codes for CSARVSPGVYEQYF. The V and J genes are TRBV20-1 and TRBJ2-7; D unclear. V lost 1 base and J lost 4, with 14 bases in between. In germline, CDR1 is DFQATT, CDR2 SNEGSKA (reference sequence). This CDR3 has 14 amino acids.

For this clonotype: A read error may be the cause here, since a much bigger clone is one base away. The J gene is TRBJ1-3, the V gene TRBV9; D is uncertain. Germline lookup yields CDR1 SGDLS and CDR2 YYNGEE. The CDR3 length is 12 residues. The CDR3 DNA reads as TGTGCCAGCAGCGTAACTGGAAACGCCATATATTTT. Its translation is CASSVTGNAIYF.

The V gene is TRBV7-9, the J gene TRBJ2-7; no clear D gene. V dropped 1 base and J dropped 6 bases, with 7 bases sitting between them. In germline, CDR1 is SEHNR, CDR2 FQNEAQ (reference sequence). The CDR3 consists of 12 residues. The CDR3 spells CASSLVELEQYF. Here the CDR3 DNA reads TGTGCCAGCAGCTTAGTAGAGCTCGAGCAGTACTTC.

The J gene is TRBJ2-7, the V gene TRBV6-6; 9 nucleotides match TRBD1. Unmatched junction bases numbered 3, after V lost 6 bases and J lost 3 bases. Germline V gene data show CDR1 as MNHNY and CDR2 as SVGAGI (reference sequence). This CDR3 is built from 13 residues. CDR3 nucleotide sequence: TGTGCCAGCAGAGGGACAGGGCGCTACGAGCAGTACTTC. As protein: CASRGTGRYEQYF.

This clonotype was detected only a few times. Germline and junction disagree at one end, which may indicate a read error. This chain links TRBV7-2 with TRBJ1-1, with 11 bases fitting TRBD1. CDR1 is SGHTA, CDR2 FQGNSA, per germline. CDR3 length: 15 residues. The CDR3 sequence is CASSRRTGGNIEAFF. CDR3 DNA sequence: TGTGCCAGCAGCCGCCGGACAGGGGGCAACATTGAAGCTTTCTTT.